These 25 T cell receptor beta chains share one sample of origin, sequenced in a study of patients and donors after allogeneic stem cell transplantation. TCRdb recomputed calls from the RT-PCR reads with MiXCR, one row per CDR3 protein. The sample yields about a million distinct CDR3 sequences, 15% to 20% seen once. The sample was blood, either unsorted or a sorted T cell fraction (not recorded which). The receptors were gathered from a human donor who was either an allogeneic HSCT recipient or a stem cell or donor lymphocyte infusion donor (not recorded which). It is not recorded whose cells these are; they may come from a transplant donor.

This clonotype appeared a few times. The chain has TRBV7-9 and TRBJ2-1; D is unresolved. CDR1 and CDR2 (germline): SEHNR, FQNEAQ (reference sequence). Trimming removed 2 bases from V and 10 bases from J, with 15 bases in between. CDR3 length: 14 amino acids. The CDR3, as DNA: TGTGCCAGCAGCTTATTTCTAGTCAGTGACGAGCAGTTCTTC. This codes for CASSLFLVSDEQFF. Looking up the rest from reference TRBV7-9 and TRBJ2-1 gives the full variable domain: DTGVSQNPRHKITKRGQNVTFRCDPISEHNRLYWYRQTLGQGPEFLTYFQNEAQLEKSRLLSDRFSAERPKGSFSTLEIQRTEQGDSAMYLCASSLFLVSDEQFFGPGTRLTVL.

The chain recombines TRBV28 with TRBJ1-5; no clear D. In germline, CDR1 is MDHEN, CDR2 SYDVKM. The CDR3 extends over 15 amino acids. Trimming shortened V by 3 bases and J by 2 bases, and 11 bases separated the two germline ends. CDR3 sequence reads: CASSFNLGGNQPQHF. The CDR3 DNA reads as TGTGCCAGCAGTTTTAATCTCGGAGGCAATCAGCCCCAGCATTTT.

The V and J genes are TRBV7-2 and TRBJ1-2; D is unresolved. CDR1 is SGHTA and CDR2 is FQGNSA in the germline V gene. This CDR3 region has 15 residues. Trimming removed 10 bases at V and 6 bases at J, with 24 bases between. CDR3 region: CAIYIGEGWLNGYTF. The CDR3 bases are TGTGCCATCTACATTGGTGAGGGATGGCTTAATGGCTACACCTTC.

The rearrangement links TRBV6-1 to TRBJ1-1; D gene unclear. Trimming cost V 4 bases and J 1 base, with 10 bases left between them. The CDR3 covers 14 residues. The V gene's germline CDR1 is MNHNS and CDR2 SASEGT. The CDR3 region is CASSATQTNTEAFF. CDR3 DNA sequence: TGTGCCAGCAGTGCTACACAGACGAACACTGAAGCTTTCTTT.

The rearrangement joins TRBV11-3 to TRBJ2-1, with a tentative D call TRBD1 (8 bases). Germline V lookup: CDR1 SGHNT, CDR2 YENEEA. Trimming pared 3 bases from V and 7 bases from J, leaving 16 bases between. The CDR3 has 15 amino acids. The CDR3 DNA follows: TGTGCCAGCAGCTTCAGCGGGACAGGTGGTAATGAGCAGTTCTTC. Amino acid sequence: CASSFSGTGGNEQFF.

This clonotype was seen only a few times. J is TRBJ2-1 and V is TRBV4-1; maybe TRBD2 (5 bases). V was trimmed by 4 bases and J by 2 bases, leaving 9 bases between them. The CDR3 runs to 14 residues. Germline CDR1 MGHRA, CDR2 YSYEKL. As DNA, the CDR3 is TGCGCCAGCAGCCTGACGGAGGCCTACAATGAGCAGTTCTTC. Amino acids: CASSLTEAYNEQFF.

This clonotype was seen a few times. The chain has TRBV5-1 and TRBJ1-1, with D perhaps TRBD1 (5 bases). Germline V lookup: CDR1 SGHRS, CDR2 YFSETQ. The V and J ends lost 0 bases and 2 bases respectively, with 11 bases between them. The length of the CDR3 is 15 residues. CDR3 in DNA: TGCGCCAGCAGCTTGGCAGGGTGGGGAAACACTGAAGCTTTCTTT. This sequence encodes CASSLAGWGNTEAFF.

This clonotype has a count of ten or more. The chain is built from TRBV6-1 and TRBJ2-1, with D possibly TRBD2 on 5 matching bases. The germline CDR1 and CDR2 sequences are MNHNS and SASEGT. The V end lost 7 bases, the J end lost 5 bases, and 15 bases lay between the germline ends. This CDR3 has 14 residues. The CDR3 DNA is TGTGCCAGCACCCGAGGGTCAAGGAACAATGAGCAGTTCTTC. Residues: CASTRGSRNNEQFF.

In this sample, this clonotype turned up many times. The genes are TRBV5-1 and TRBJ2-7, with 9 bases fitting TRBD1. The trim removed 0 bases at V and 5 bases at J, leaving 3 bases unmatched. CDR3 length: 14 residues. Looked up from germline, CDR1 is SGHRS and CDR2 is YFSETQ. The DNA of the CDR3 is TGCGCCAGCAGCTTGGCCGGACAGGGGAACGAGCAGTACTTC. Translation gives CASSLAGQGNEQYF.

V and J are TRBV15 and TRBJ2-2, with 10 bases aligning to TRBD1. Germline V gene sequence: CDR1 LNHNV, CDR2 YYDKDF (reference sequence). Trimming removed 5 bases from V and 6 bases from J; junction bases left unmatched: 9. This CDR3 comprises 16 residues. CDR3 nucleotides: TGTGCCACCAGCTTTGACAGGGGGCGAATGGCCGGGGAGCTGTTTTTT. This translates into CATSFDRGRMAGELFF.

This clonotype was found a few times. V is TRBV7-9 and J is TRBJ2-1, with D uncertain. The V end lost 6 bases, the J end lost 10 bases, and 4 bases lay between the germline ends. The V gene's germline CDR1 is SEHNR and CDR2 FQNEAQ (reference sequence). The CDR3 totals 9 residues. The CDR3 DNA sequence: TGTGCCAGCAGGAGAGAGCAGTTCTTC. This encodes CASRREQFF.

J is TRBJ2-2 and V is TRBV6-1, with D perhaps given as TRBD1 or TRBD2 (5 bases each). The CDR3 runs 13 residues. CDR1 is MNHNS, CDR2 SASEGT, per germline. Trimming removed 4 bases from V and 6 bases from J, with 9 bases in between. This CDR3 is CASSVSGPGELFF. Here the CDR3 DNA reads TGTGCCAGCAGTGTGTCGGGACCCGGGGAGCTGTTTTTT.

This clonotype was recorded once. The V and J genes are TRBV18 and TRBJ2-7; possibly TRBD1 or TRBD2 for D (5 bases each). CDR3 size: 14 residues. Trimming stripped 2 bases from V and 7 bases from J, with 15 bases between. The V gene's germline CDR1 is KGHSH and CDR2 LQKENI. The DNA of the CDR3 is TGTGCCAGCTCACCATTGGGGGTTGGTGTGGAGCAGTACTTC. This codes for CASSPLGVGVEQYF.

The chain joins TRBV6-2 or TRBV6-3 to TRBJ2-7, with D tentatively TRBD1 (6 bases). This CDR3 comprises 11 residues. Germline CDR1 is MNHEY and CDR2 is SVGEGT. V was shortened by 5 bases and J by 11 bases, with 13 bases between the two germline ends. The CDR3 coding sequence is TGTGCCAGCAGTGACGGACAGAGCAAGTACTTC. This encodes CASSDGQSKYF.

The chain combines TRBV6-4 with TRBJ2-1; 11 nucleotides match TRBD2. Trimming at V came to 4 bases and at J to 9 bases, leaving 5 bases not matched to a gene. The CDR3 loop spans 14 amino acids. Germline loops: CDR1 MRHNA, CDR2 SNTAGT. The CDR3 here is CASSVLAGGSEQFF. CDR3 DNA sequence: TGTGCCAGCAGTGTCCTAGCGGGAGGTTCTGAGCAGTTCTTC.

This clonotype was seen more than once but under ten times. The J gene is TRBJ1-2, the V gene TRBV7-2, with D unresolved. The CDR3 has 12 amino acids. Germline V gives CDR1 SGHTA, CDR2 FQGNSA. V was pared by 1 base and J by 6 bases, with 6 bases between. The CDR3 protein is CASSLDPDGYTF. CDR3 DNA sequence: TGTGCCAGCAGCTTAGATCCCGATGGCTACACCTTC.

The chain is built from TRBV7-9 and TRBJ2-5; 12 nucleotides agree with TRBD1. Trimming took 2 bases from V and 4 from J; bases not matched to a gene: 5. From germline, CDR1 is SEHNR and CDR2 FQNEAQ (reference sequence). CDR3 size: 16 residues. The CDR3 region has the DNA TGTGCCAGCAGCTTATCCGGGACAGGGGGCTTAGAGACCCAGTACTTC. Translated, it gives CASSLSGTGGLETQYF.

The rearrangement joins TRBV5-1 to TRBJ2-1; 8 positions match TRBD2. Germline CDR1 is SGHRS and CDR2 is YFSETQ. Trimming took 2 bases from V and 4 from J; bases not matched to a gene: 8. This CDR3 comprises 16 residues. CDR3 in DNA: TGCGCCAGCAGCTTAGATACTAGCGGAGGGTACAATGAGCAGTTCTTC. Translation gives CASSLDTSGGYNEQFF.

This clonotype has just a few counts. The chain has TRBV29-1 and TRBJ2-7; D unclear. CDR3 length: 14 residues. The V gene's germline CDR1 is SQVTM and CDR2 ANQGSEA. The V and J ends lost 0 bases and 5 bases respectively, with 14 bases between them. The CDR3 DNA follows: TGCAGCGTTGAAGAGGGCAGATCTCCGGACGAGCAGTACTTC. This codes for CSVEEGRSPDEQYF.

The chain is built from TRBV20-1 and TRBJ2-7; 8 positions match TRBD1. After removal of 5 bases from V and 0 bases from J, the junction contained 6 bases not matched to a gene. This CDR3 comprises 14 residues. Germline CDR1 reads DFQATT; CDR2 reads SNEGSKA (reference sequence). The DNA of the CDR3 is TGCAGTGCTGGTGGGACAGGAGTCTCCTACGAGCAGTACTTC. This sequence encodes CSAGGTGVSYEQYF.

V is TRBV5-6 and J is TRBJ2-3, with 7 bases lining up with TRBD1. V shed 4 bases and J 2 bases; nucleotides not matched to a gene: 7. In germline, CDR1 is SGHDT, CDR2 YYEEEE. This CDR3 has 15 amino acids. The CDR3 bases are TGTGCCAGCAGCCTGGGACAGAAGACCACAGATACGCAGTATTTT. Translated, it gives CASSLGQKTTDTQYF.

This clonotype came up a few times. The gene calls are TRBV6-1 and TRBJ2-1; 9 nucleotides match TRBD2. This CDR3 is built from 18 residues. Germline CDR1 reads MNHNS; CDR2 reads SASEGT. V lost 5 bases and J lost 1; bases outside the gene matches: 12. Here the CDR3 DNA reads TGTGCCAGCAGTAACGAGGGCTTAGCGGGAGCATCCTACAATGAGCAGTTCTTC. Translation gives CASSNEGLAGASYNEQFF.

The gene calls are TRBV2 and TRBJ2-2; the D gene is possibly TRBD1 (6 bases). This CDR3 contains 16 residues. The V gene lost 1 base and the J gene lost 7 bases, with 16 bases spanning the gap. The germline V gene encodes CDR1 SNHLY and CDR2 FYNNEI. CDR3 bases: TGTGCCAGCAGTGAAGTGGCAACAGGGATAGGCGGGGAGCTGTTTTTT. Translation: CASSEVATGIGGELFF.

The CDR3 spells CASSLIGAAYGYTF. DNA of the CDR3: TGTGCCAGCAGCCTCATTGGGGCAGCCTATGGCTACACCTTC. J is TRBJ1-2 and V is TRBV11-2; weak D call: TRBD1 (5 bases). The CDR3 has 14 amino acids. Germline lookup yields CDR1 SGHAT and CDR2 FQNNGV. The V end was cut by 5 bases, the J end by 4 bases, with 14 bases between.

The chain joins TRBV2 to TRBJ2-7; no clear D gene. Trimming took off 8 bases at V and 1 base at J, with 6 bases between the two ends. The CDR3 length is 11 residues. Germline loops: CDR1 SNHLY, CDR2 FYNNEI. The CDR3 sequence is CASLGSYEQYF. The CDR3 DNA reads TGTGCCAGCTTGGGATCCTACGAGCAGTACTTC.